This TCR beta chain was identified in a study of T cell changes during pregnancy in multiple sclerosis. This table comes from immunoSEQ multiplex PCR, and its TCRdb copy is limited to in-frame clones, with some not included. Here the sample spans approximately 88,000 clones, over 85% being singletons. V lost 3 bases and J 2 bases, leaving 11 bases between the germline ends. This CDR3 contains 15 residues. CDR1 is SGHTA, CDR2 FQGNSA, per germline. This receptor was obtained from a female donor with multiple sclerosis, enrolled in a pregnancy study. The rearrangement uses TRBV7-2 and TRBJ2-1; tentative D call: TRBD2 (5 bases). The starting material was peripheral blood, obtained in the first trimester of pregnancy. The DNA of the CDR3 is TGTGCCAGCAGCTTCAGCGGAGGTCCCTACAATGAGCAGTTCTTC. Residues: CASSFSGGPYNEQFF.